The 9 T cell receptor beta chains in this list originate from one sample, sequenced in a study of cytomegalovirus exposure and HLA in healthy donors. The PCR made use of 60 Vbeta and 13 Jbeta primers. Data came from immunoSEQ multiplex PCR; TCRdb stores just in-frame clones and leaves some out. The table has around 130,000 clones, around 72% seen once; the top ten hold less than 2%. The sample taken for sequencing was PBMCs. The receptors originated from a woman younger than 35 in good health and CMV-seronegative.

This chain uses TRBV10-2 with TRBJ2-7, with 9 bases identical to TRBD1. CDR3 length: 15 residues. The V and J ends lost 5 bases and 3 bases, in that order; junction bases with no gene match: 8. Germline V gene lookup returns CDR1 WSHSY and CDR2 SAAADI. The CDR3 is CASSHPGQGHYEQYF. DNA of the CDR3: TGCGCCAGCAGTCATCCGGGACAGGGACACTACGAGCAGTACTTC.

The chain is built from TRBV7-9 and TRBJ1-5; D is uncertain. The V end was cut by 1 base, the J end by 7 bases, with 14 bases between. The length of the CDR3 is 15 residues. The V gene's germline CDR1 is SEHNR and CDR2 FQNEAQ (reference sequence). This CDR3 reads CASSLGEGEGQPQHF. The CDR3 coding sequence is TGTGCCAGCAGCTTAGGAGAGGGAGAAGGACAGCCCCAGCATTTT.

The chain employs TRBV2 and TRBJ2-7, with 8 bases matching TRBD2. J was trimmed by 0 bases and V by 5 bases; bases with no gene match: 6. There are 15 residues in the CDR3. Germline-derived CDR1 and CDR2 are SNHLY and FYNNEI. DNA for the CDR3: TGTGCCAGCAGTATTGCGGGAGGTCGCTCCTACGAGCAGTACTTC. Translation gives CASSIAGGRSYEQYF.

The chain has TRBV10-3 and TRBJ1-3, with 8 bases identical to TRBD1. J lost 4 bases, V lost 6 bases, and 8 bases had no gene match. CDR1 and CDR2 from the germline V gene are ENHRY and SYGVKD. This CDR3 contains 15 residues. The CDR3 protein is CAISRTGQSGNTIYF. The CDR3 DNA follows: TGTGCCATCAGCAGGACAGGGCAGTCCGGAAACACCATATATTTT.

The chain uses TRBV2 and TRBJ2-1; TRBD1 aligns across 9 bases. Germline loops: CDR1 SNHLY, CDR2 FYNNEI. V lost 7 bases to trimming and J lost 9 bases; unmatched junction nucleotides: 10. The CDR3 runs to 14 residues. The DNA for the CDR3 is TGTGCCAGCAACTTACAACAGGGGGCAGCTGAGCAGTTCTTC. Its protein is CASNLQQGAAEQFF.

This clone turned up a few times. The chain joins TRBV5-1 to TRBJ2-1, with 8 bases matching TRBD2. The germline V gene encodes CDR1 SGHRS and CDR2 YFSETQ. Germline trimming cut 4 bases from V and 4 bases from J; bases unmatched to any gene: 7. CDR3 length equals 15 residues. The CDR3 spells CASSPTTSGYNEQFF. The CDR3, as DNA: TGCGCCAGCAGCCCAACTACTAGCGGATACAATGAGCAGTTCTTC.

The chain carries TRBV30 and TRBJ1-2; TRBD1 matches 9 bases. CDR1 is GTSNPN, CDR2 SVGIG, per germline (reference sequence). V trimming: 1 base; J trimming: 2 bases; junction bases outside the gene matches: 5. The CDR3 covers 15 residues. CDR3 sequence: CAWSEGTGRNYGYTF. CDR3 nucleotide sequence: TGTGCCTGGAGTGAGGGGACAGGGAGGAACTATGGCTACACCTTC. Looking up the rest from reference TRBV30 and TRBJ1-2 gives the full variable domain: SQTIHQWPATLVQPVGSPLSLECTVEGTSNPNLYWYRQAAGRGLQLLFYSVGIGQISSEVPQNLSASRPQDRQFILSSKKLLLSDSGFYLCAWSEGTGRNYGYTFGSGTRLTVV.

The chain couples TRBV19 to TRBJ1-2, with D hard to call. V lost 4 bases to trimming and J lost 1 base, with 13 bases between them. Germline values: CDR1 LNHDA, CDR2 SQIVND (reference sequence). The CDR3 runs 15 residues. CDR3 coding DNA: TGTGCCAGTAGTACGGGTCTTCTTTTTAACTATGGCTACACCTTC. Residues: CASSTGLLFNYGYTF.

V is TRBV5-6 and J is TRBJ2-1, with 8 bases fitting TRBD2. CDR3 size: 17 residues. V gave up 0 bases and J gave up 3 bases; unmatched junction bases: 8. The germline V gene encodes CDR1 SGHDT and CDR2 YYEEEE. The CDR3 DNA follows: TGTGCCAGCAGCTTGGCCCAGGCTAGCGGGTTCTACAATGAGCAGTTCTTC. The encoded protein is CASSLAQASGFYNEQFF.